This TCR beta chain was sequenced for a study of shared clonotypes between healthy human individuals. Background on the study: CD4 naive and CD4 memory each took three plates per donor, while CD8 naive took two and CD8 memory one.

Assay used: immunoSEQ multiplex PCR; TCRdb lists only in-frame clones, some missing. This table holds about a million clones, 70% to 80% found once. The CDR3 spans 15 residues. The chain joins TRBV21-1 to TRBJ1-1. TRBV21-1 is noted as a pseudogene. The sequence was collected from a man aged 18 to 30 in good health. What was sequenced was memory CD4+ T cells sorted from blood. Specified subset: CD45RA-negative fraction. The CDR3 coding sequence is TGTGCCAGCAGCAAAGGTGCGTGTGGAAACACTGAAGCTTTCTTT. It is translated as CASSKGACGNTEAFF.